The rows below give T cell receptor beta chains drawn from one sample of a study of blood T cell repertoires in COVID-19. TCRdb's copy holds only in-frame clones and misses some; the assay was immunoSEQ multiplex PCR. The sample lists some 360,000 clones, approximately 89% occurring once. Material: peripheral blood. These receptors were collected from a woman aged 55-70 years with COVID-19, enrolled during active disease. Both conserved end residues are trimmed from each CDR3. Each record gives: V gene, clone size, CDR3 length, J gene, D gene, CDR3 protein. D genes are given only for firm matches. Size is stated for part of the rows, as once, few or many counts, or as a class when the clone is expanded.

>TRBV24-1|NA|13|TRBJ2-5|TRBD1
ATSEPGQNQETQY
>TRBV6-5|NA|12|TRBJ2-1|NA
ASSYAYGTRGQF
>TRBV6-5|NA|13|TRBJ1-6|NA
ASTKTGPYNSPLH
>TRBV5-1|NA|13|TRBJ2-1|TRBD1
ASKRQGALDNEQF
>TRBV30|NA|11|TRBJ1-1|NA
AWGRGRGTEAF
>TRBV28|NA|12|TRBJ1-6|NA
ASSAWSNNSPLH
>TRBV4-1|NA|12|TRBJ2-1|NA
ASRTRDFYNEQF
>TRBV18|many|11|TRBJ2-7|TRBD1
ASSPPTGYEQY
>TRBV5-4|NA|15|TRBJ2-5|TRBD2
ASSLGTGPGGGETQY
>TRBV5-4|NA|13|TRBJ2-7|TRBD1
ASSLPGQGVYEQY
>TRBV20-1|NA|10|TRBJ1-2|NA
SASTQFYGYT
>TRBV11-1|NA|14|TRBJ1-6|TRBD1
ASSSRTGQYNSPLH
>TRBV2|NA|12|TRBJ2-7|NA
ASSVSGEGGEQY
>TRBV5-1|NA|16|TRBJ1-3|NA
ASSLAPGRPENGNTIY
>TRBV28|NA|11|TRBJ2-7|NA
ASYSGSPYEQY
>TRBV10-1|NA|12|TRBJ2-7|TRBD1
ASSESTGAREQY
>TRBV3-1/TRBV3-2|NA|16|TRBJ2-7|NA
ASSQPPGRDRLSYEQY
>TRBV2|NA|14|TRBJ2-2|NA
ASQGLQGLNTGELF
>TRBV4-1|NA|11|TRBJ1-1|NA
ASTGTGGARAF
>TRBV25-1|NA|13|TRBJ1-2|NA
ASSEEATGIYGYT
>TRBV6-5|NA|12|TRBJ1-2|NA
ASSAGRVSVGYT
>TRBV10-3|NA|15|TRBJ1-1|TRBD1
AISSGTGGASNTEAF
>TRBV6-5|few|13|TRBJ1-2|TRBD1
ASSFQGTGAYGYT
>TRBV5-6|NA|15|TRBJ2-3|TRBD1
ASSLDPGQRTTDTQY
>TRBV7-9|NA|11|TRBJ2-3|NA
ASRTGGVNTQY
>TRBV5-1|NA|12|TRBJ1-1|NA
ASSLAGQNTEAF
>TRBV10-3|NA|14|TRBJ1-2|TRBD1
AISDPGQRPNYGYT
>TRBV25-1|NA|12|TRBJ2-2|NA
ASKDRQNTGELF
>TRBV28|NA|13|TRBJ1-1|TRBD1
ASSLGGTVYTEAF
>TRBV5-1|NA|12|TRBJ2-3|NA
ASSPFAGTDTQY
>TRBV19|NA|12|TRBJ1-4|TRBD1
ASSVRGVGEKLF
>TRBV7-3|NA|12|TRBJ1-1|NA
ASSLRGEGTEAF
>TRBV2|NA|15|TRBJ1-3|TRBD1
ASSPGEGEGARNTIY
>TRBV24-1|NA|11|TRBJ2-5|NA
ATSPPGRETQY